The 21 T cell receptor beta chains in this list originate from one sample, sequenced in a study of T cell responses to AZD1222 COVID-19 vaccine. Libraries were prepared by immunoSEQ multiplex PCR; TCRdb keeps only in-frame clonotypes and omits some of them. Of nearly 110,000 clones in the sample, roughly 90% were seen once. The sample here was peripheral blood, taken on day 0 of AZD1222 vaccination. Receptor source: an adult in good health.

The chain has TRBV25-1 and TRBJ2-7, with D perhaps TRBD1 or TRBD2 (6 bases each). The CDR3 has 13 amino acids. V dropped 7 bases and J dropped 5 bases, with 15 bases sitting between them. Germline lookup yields CDR1 MGHDK and CDR2 SYGVNS. CDR3 amino acids: CASTQGGLNEQYF. CDR3 nucleotides: TGTGCCAGCACACAGGGAGGCTTGAACGAGCAGTACTTC.

This chain links TRBV4-3 with TRBJ2-2; D not resolved. Trimming removed 0 bases at V and 6 bases at J, with 5 bases between. This CDR3 contains 13 residues. Germline V lookup: CDR1 LGHNA, CDR2 YSLEER. In DNA, the CDR3 is TGCGCCAGCAGCCAAGAGGCCCCCGGGGAGCTGTTTTTT. Translating gives CASSQEAPGELFF.

This sequence joins TRBV10-3 and TRBJ2-5; D remains unclear. The CDR3 spans 14 residues. The ends were cut back, 3 bases at V and 2 bases at J, with 10 bases in the middle. From germline, CDR1 is ENHRY and CDR2 SYGVKD. CDR3: CAISDLMEQETQYF. The CDR3 bases are TGTGCCATCAGTGACCTTATGGAGCAAGAGACCCAGTACTTC.

This clone has a single count. The rearrangement links TRBV7-2 to TRBJ1-6; 9 nucleotides align to TRBD1. V was clipped by 0 bases and J by 5 bases; unmatched bases: 2. CDR3 size: 16 residues. Germline loops: CDR1 SGHTA, CDR2 FQGNSA. The CDR3 is CASSLAGQGHNSPLHF. In nucleotides, the CDR3 is TGTGCCAGCAGCTTAGCGGGACAGGGCCATAATTCACCCCTCCACTTT.

The chain combines TRBV4-3 with TRBJ2-5; the D gene is possibly TRBD1 (6 bases). CDR1 is LGHNA and CDR2 is YSLEER in the germline V gene. The CDR3 runs 15 residues. The germline V and J ends were trimmed by 2 bases and 5 bases, with 15 bases remaining between them. In nucleotides, the CDR3 is TGCGCCAGCAGCCAACAGACAGGCCAAGGGGAGACCCAGTACTTC. This sequence encodes CASSQQTGQGETQYF.

The chain has TRBV5-1 and TRBJ2-7, with D perhaps TRBD2 (6 bases). Germline-derived CDR1 and CDR2 are SGHRS and YFSETQ. There are 12 residues in the CDR3. Trimming shortened V by 1 base and J by 6 bases, and 8 bases separated the two germline ends. Written as DNA, the CDR3 is TGCGCCAGCAGCTTGAAGGGAGGCGAGCAGTACTTC. This codes for CASSLKGGEQYF.

This clone was observed once. The chain is built from TRBV27 and TRBJ2-7; 8 positions match TRBD1. CDR3 length equals 14 residues. V trimming: 7 bases; J trimming: 4 bases; junction bases outside the gene matches: 9. Germline lookup yields CDR1 MNHEY and CDR2 SMNVEV (reference sequence). The DNA of the CDR3 is TGTGCCAGCACCCCCAGGCAGGGGGCTTACGAGCAGTACTTC. Amino acid sequence: CASTPRQGAYEQYF.

This chain joins TRBV19 and TRBJ2-7; the D gene is possibly TRBD1 (6 bases). Germline CDR1 reads LNHDA; CDR2 reads SQIVND (reference sequence). This CDR3 is 15 amino acids long. V lost 5 bases and J lost 2, with 16 bases in between. CDR3 loop: CASSSGQSATYEQYF. In DNA, the CDR3 is TGTGCCAGTAGTTCCGGACAGTCGGCGACCTACGAGCAGTACTTC.

The V call is TRBV28, the J call TRBJ1-2; no definite D call. This CDR3 contains 13 residues. Germline loops: CDR1 MDHEN, CDR2 SYDVKM. Trimming removed 11 bases from V and 6 bases from J, with 19 bases in between. In nucleotides, the CDR3 is TGTGCCGCATCCTCATGGGCGCATGATGGCTACACCTTC. Translation gives CAASSWAHDGYTF.

This clone was counted between two and nine times. The rearrangement joins TRBV19 to TRBJ1-5; D is uncertain. Trimming pared 3 bases from V and 8 bases from J, leaving 8 bases between. Germline assignment: CDR1 LNHDA and CDR2 SQIVND (reference sequence). CDR3 length equals 12 residues. The CDR3 loop reads CASSIPYEPQHF. The DNA of the CDR3 is TGTGCCAGTAGTATCCCCTATGAGCCCCAGCATTTT.

The chain joins TRBV19 to TRBJ1-5; 10 bases line up with TRBD1. The CDR3 totals 16 residues. J was trimmed by 2 bases and V by 5 bases; bases with no gene match: 6. Germline V lookup: CDR1 LNHDA, CDR2 SQIVND (reference sequence). The CDR3 sequence is CASSPDRGLGNQPQHF. CDR3 sequence (DNA): TGTGCCAGTAGTCCTGACAGGGGGCTGGGCAATCAGCCCCAGCATTTT.

The V and J genes are TRBV6-5 and TRBJ1-1, with 7 positions matching TRBD1. The CDR3 length is 13 residues. Trimming removed 6 bases from V and 4 bases from J; junction bases left unmatched: 5. In germline, CDR1 is MNHEY, CDR2 SVGAGI. The CDR3 sequence is CASRPRGLTEAFF. CDR3 coding DNA: TGTGCCAGCAGGCCTAGGGGGCTCACTGAAGCTTTCTTT.

V is TRBV5-1 and J is TRBJ1-4; D perhaps matches TRBD1 (6 bases). The V gene lost 4 bases and the J gene lost 7 bases, with 20 bases spanning the gap. The germline V gene encodes CDR1 SGHRS and CDR2 YFSETQ. This CDR3 spans 16 amino acids. The CDR3 protein is CASSARRDTRGEKLFF. CDR3 coding DNA: TGCGCCAGCAGCGCGCGACGGGACACCAGGGGTGAAAAACTGTTTTTT.

The chain recombines TRBV6-2 or TRBV6-3 with TRBJ1-5; D not resolved. The V end was cut by 2 bases, the J end by 2 bases, with 7 bases between. The CDR3 loop spans 14 amino acids. The V gene's germline CDR1 is MNHEY and CDR2 SVGEGT. In nucleotides, the CDR3 is TGTGCCAGCAGTTACGTGTTAGGCAATCAGCCCCAGCATTTT. Translated: CASSYVLGNQPQHF.

V and J are TRBV18 and TRBJ2-7; 9 bases are shared with TRBD1. The CDR3 covers 13 residues. V dropped 4 bases and J dropped 4; count of bases not matched to a gene: 2. Germline V gives CDR1 KGHSH, CDR2 LQKENI. CDR3 DNA: TGTGCCAGCTCACAGGGACAGGGTTACGAGCAGTACTTC. The encoded protein is CASSQGQGYEQYF. Looking up the rest from reference TRBV18 and TRBJ2-7 gives the full variable domain: NAGVMQNPRHLVRRRGQEARLRCSPMKGHSHVYWYRQLPEEGLKFMVYLQKENIIDESGMPKERFSAEFPKEGPSILRIQQVVRGDSAAYFCASSQGQGYEQYFGPGTRLTVT.

The chain uses TRBV28 and TRBJ1-5; D possibly corresponds to TRBD1 (5 bases). Trimming left V 2 bases short and J 7 bases short, with 15 bases between. CDR1 MDHEN and CDR2 SYDVKM come from the germline V gene. The CDR3 runs to 15 residues. The CDR3 here is CASSLAEGARQPQHF. The DNA of the CDR3 is TGTGCCAGCAGTTTAGCTGAAGGGGCGCGACAGCCCCAGCATTTT.

V usage is TRBV6-2 or TRBV6-3 and J usage is TRBJ2-1, with 14 bases fitting TRBD2. Unmatched junction bases numbered 6, after V lost 5 bases and J lost 6 bases. The CDR3 is made up of 16 amino acids. Per the germline V gene, CDR1 is MNHEY and CDR2 is SVGEGT. This CDR3 is CASSPTSGRARNEQFF. The CDR3 region has the DNA TGTGCCAGCAGTCCGACTAGCGGGAGGGCCCGCAATGAGCAGTTCTTC.

This chain connects TRBV27 to TRBJ1-5; the D gene is possibly TRBD1 (5 bases). Looked up from germline, CDR1 is MNHEY and CDR2 is SMNVEV (reference sequence). The CDR3 runs 18 residues. V was cut by 4 bases and J by 0 bases, with 19 bases left in between. The CDR3 region has the DNA TGTGCCAGCAGTTCCTTCCCGGGGGGGGAGGGTAGCAATCAGCCCCAGCATTTT. It translates to CASSSFPGGEGSNQPQHF.

The chain recombines TRBV5-1 with TRBJ1-3; unclear D gene. In germline, CDR1 is SGHRS, CDR2 YFSETQ. V gave up 4 bases and J gave up 3 bases, with 14 bases separating them. CDR3 length: 15 residues. CDR3 in DNA: TGCGCCAGCAGCCTCTCTGTAGGGCTTGGAAACACCATATATTTT. As protein: CASSLSVGLGNTIYF.

This chain links TRBV7-2 with TRBJ2-1, with TRBD2 matching 13 bases. J was trimmed by 13 bases and V by 0 bases; bases with no gene match: 9. CDR1 is SGHTA and CDR2 is FQGNSA in the germline V gene. There are 16 residues in the CDR3. This CDR3 is CASSLAGTSGENPQFF. The CDR3 DNA reads TGTGCCAGCAGCTTAGCCGGGACTAGCGGGGAAAATCCTCAGTTCTTC.

The chain has TRBV29-1 and TRBJ2-7; 7 positions agree with TRBD1. Trimming cost V 2 bases and J 7 bases; bases outside gene matches: 11. The length of the CDR3 is 14 residues. CDR1 and CDR2 from the germline V gene are SQVTM and ANQGSEA. The CDR3 DNA reads TGCAGCGTTGAAATTGACAGGGTCTTGAGAGAGCAGTACTTC. It is translated as CSVEIDRVLREQYF.